The rows below give T cell receptor beta chains drawn from one sample of a study of blood T cell repertoires in COVID-19. Repertoires were generated with immunoSEQ multiplex PCR, while TCRdb's copy carries only in-frame clones and drops some. The sample records fewer than 700,000 clones, 85% to 90% being singletons. Material: peripheral blood. Receptors were obtained from a woman aged 45-60 years with COVID-19, enrolled during active disease. CDR3s include the opening cysteine and the closing phenylalanine or tryptophan. Fields, in order: V gene, J gene, D gene, clone size, CDR3 DNA, CDR3 protein. D genes are given only for firm matches. Size values are once, few and many counts, or a class for expanded clones, and some rows have none.

TRBV19	TRBJ1-3	-	-	TGTGCCAGTACCCGCAGCTCTGGAAACACCATATATTTT	CASTRSSGNTIYF
TRBV5-1	TRBJ2-1	TRBD2	once	TGCGCCAGCAGACAAGCGGGGGGGCAATGGAATGAGCAGTTCTTC	CASRQAGGQWNEQFF
TRBV5-1	TRBJ2-3	-	-	TGCGCCAGCTCCACGAGCTCTAGCACAGATACGCAGTATTTT	CASSTSSSTDTQYF
TRBV18	TRBJ1-2	-	-	TGTGCCAGCTCACCCAGTTCCTTAAATGGCTACACCTTC	CASSPSSLNGYTF
TRBV30	TRBJ1-5	-	-	TGTGCCTGGAGAGAGACAGGCGTTACGCATCAGCCCCAGCATTTT	CAWRETGVTHQPQHF
TRBV2	TRBJ1-2	TRBD1	-	TGTGCCAGCAGTGAATGGCAGGGGGACTATGGCTACACCTTC	CASSEWQGDYGYTF
TRBV5-1	TRBJ2-7	-	-	TGCGCCAGCAGCTTGGTGGGCAGACCCTACGAGCAGTACTTC	CASSLVGRPYEQYF
TRBV28	TRBJ1-1	TRBD1	-	TGTGCCAGCAGTTTATACAGGGGGGGTGGGAACACTGAAGCTTTCTTT	CASSLYRGGGNTEAFF
TRBV2	TRBJ2-1	-	once	TGTGCCAGCAGTGAAGAGGGGTGGGACTCATACAATGAGCAGTTCTTC	CASSEEGWDSYNEQFF
TRBV4-2	TRBJ1-1	-	-	TGTGCCAGCAGCCAAGACTTGGGGGGACGGGCTTTCTTT	CASSQDLGGRAFF
TRBV28	TRBJ2-2	TRBD2	-	TGTGCCAGCAGCCTCTGGCTAGCGGGAGGGGAGCTGTTTTTT	CASSLWLAGGELFF
TRBV2	TRBJ1-2	-	-	TGTGCCAGCAGTGAAGCGCTTGCCCCCACGGCTAGTGGCTACACCTTC	CASSEALAPTASGYTF
TRBV5-1	TRBJ2-1	TRBD2	-	TGCGCCAGCAGCCCTGCTAGCGGTCCATACAATGAGCAGTTCTTC	CASSPASGPYNEQFF
TRBV2	TRBJ1-3	TRBD1	-	TGTGCCAGCAGTCTTTCTCGGACAGGGGACGGAAACACCATATATTTT	CASSLSRTGDGNTIYF
TRBV28	TRBJ1-1	-	-	TGTGCCAGCTCCAACTTGAACACTGAAGCTTTCTTT	CASSNLNTEAFF
TRBV5-4	TRBJ2-7	TRBD1	-	TGTGCCAGCAGTGCCGGGACAGAAACCTACGAGCAGTACTTC	CASSAGTETYEQYF
TRBV19	TRBJ1-3	-	-	TGTGCCACTACGACAGGAGGAAACACCATATATTTT	CATTTGGNTIYF
TRBV27	TRBJ1-1	-	-	TGTGCCAGCAGTTTATCCCCTTCTTCAGGCACTGAAGCTTTCTTT	CASSLSPSSGTEAFF
TRBV7-9	TRBJ2-3	TRBD1	once	TGTGCCAGCAGCTCGGAATGGACAGGGGCCCCGGGTACGCAGTATTTT	CASSSEWTGAPGTQYF
TRBV3-1/TRBV3-2	TRBJ2-1	TRBD2	-	TGTGCCAGCAGCCAAGATGTGCACGGGGGGTACAATGAGCAGTTCTTC	CASSQDVHGGYNEQFF
TRBV11-3	TRBJ1-2	TRBD1	-	TGTGCCAGCAGCTTAGAAGACAGGGCTAACTATGGCTACACCTTC	CASSLEDRANYGYTF
TRBV7-8	TRBJ2-7	TRBD1	-	TGTGCCAGCAGCTTAGGGGACAGCTCCTACGAGCAGTACTTC	CASSLGDSSYEQYF
TRBV11-3	TRBJ2-7	-	few	TGTGCCAGCAGCTTAGAAGGCGGATATTCCTACGAGCAGTACTTC	CASSLEGGYSYEQYF
TRBV18	TRBJ1-3	-	-	TGTGCCAGCTCACCACCGGGAGGCTCTGGAAACACCATATATTTT	CASSPPGGSGNTIYF
TRBV6-2/TRBV6-3	TRBJ2-2	-	few	TGTGCCAGCAGTTACAGGGGCAGGGTGAACACCGGGGAGCTGTTTTTT	CASSYRGRVNTGELFF
TRBV2	TRBJ2-7	-	-	TGTGCCAGCAGTGAGTCAAGCTTTAGCTCCTACGAGCAGTACTTC	CASSESSFSSYEQYF
TRBV2	TRBJ1-6	TRBD1	-	TGTGCCAGCAGTGAATTTCGTACGACAGGGGGTAATTCACCCCTCCACTTT	CASSEFRTTGGNSPLHF
TRBV13	TRBJ2-3	-	-	TGTGCCAGCGGGTTCCGGGACATGGGGGTAGATACGCAGTATTTT	CASGFRDMGVDTQYF
TRBV2	TRBJ2-3	TRBD2	-	TGTGCCAGCAGTGAATTGGGGGGGGGTGAAAATACGCAGTATTTT	CASSELGGGENTQYF
TRBV14	TRBJ2-2	TRBD1	-	TGTGCCAGCGGCCCTAGACAGGGTAACACCGGGGAGCTGTTTTTT	CASGPRQGNTGELFF
TRBV9	TRBJ2-6	-	once	TGTGCCAGCAGCGTAGGGATAGGGAGCTCTGGGGCCAACGTCCTGACTTTC	CASSVGIGSSGANVLTF
TRBV6-1	TRBJ1-2	-	-	TGTGCCAGCAGTGAGGCAGGGAACACTTTATATGGCTACACCTTC	CASSEAGNTLYGYTF
TRBV3-1/TRBV3-2	TRBJ1-4	TRBD1	-	TGTGCCAGCAGCCCGACAGGGGAAGATAATGAAAAACTGTTTTTT	CASSPTGEDNEKLFF
TRBV11-2	TRBJ2-1	-	-	TGTGCCAGCAGCTCCTCGGACTGGGAAGAGCAGTTCTTC	CASSSSDWEEQFF
TRBV10-3	TRBJ1-6	-	-	TGTGCCATCACGACGACAGAGAATTCACCCCTCCACTTT	CAITTTENSPLHF